The source of this T cell receptor beta chain is a study of blood T cell repertoires in COVID-19. Looking at the study overall: Material from acute and convalescent COVID-19 was sourced from the United States, Italy and Spain. In each case, the material was cDNA or gDNA derived from T cells, B-cell-depleted T cells, or PBMCs.

Seattle researchers signed up patients amid active infection and tracked them longitudinally. In the original processing: Reference gene primers were amplified, and this amplification served to estimate nucleated cell counts. Libraries were prepared by immunoSEQ multiplex PCR; TCRdb keeps only in-frame clonotypes and omits some of them. That table gives V, J and clone size, and the DNA gave D and trimming. The sample records tens of thousands of clones, about 90% being singletons. This clone is deemed medium-sized. The clonotype comes from a man aged 45-60 years with COVID-19, enrolled during active disease. Sequences were obtained from peripheral blood.

CDR3 loop: CASSLRETQYF. CDR3 in DNA: TGTGCCAGCAGTTTACGAGAGACCCAGTACTTC. The chain joins TRBV28 to TRBJ2-5, with D unresolved. From germline, CDR1 is MDHEN and CDR2 SYDVKM. This CDR3 region has 11 residues. V was clipped by 2 bases and J by 4 bases, with 2 bases between them.